This T cell receptor (beta chain) was obtained from a study of shared clonotypes between healthy human individuals. Looking at the study overall: Each donor's CD4 naive and CD4 memory cells filled three plates apiece, CD8 naive two, and CD8 memory one. Study observations and caveats: The rarefaction results pointed to incomplete sorted-subset sequencing despite large depth.

The CDR3 length is 13 residues. Germline V CDR1 and CDR2: SGHDN, FVKESK. V was pared by 4 bases and J by 3 bases, with 10 bases between. Using around 200 ng DNA, tens of thousands of T cell genomes, the sorted-subset replicate PCRs were run. Profiling relied on immunoSEQ multiplex PCR, and the TCRdb table lists in-frame clones only, not all of them. Of roughly 2.6 million clones detected, 90% to 95% appear once; the ten largest clones hold 0.13% to 0.15%. With regard to this clone: Its antigen is undetermined.

The V call is TRBV14, the J call TRBJ2-7; D ambiguous. This receptor was obtained from a young man in good health. Input material: naive CD4+ T cells sorted from blood. Subset in this sample: CD45RA+ positively selected. CDR3 in amino acids: CASSLVTHYEQYF. CDR3 DNA: TGTGCCAGCAGCCTCGTAACACACTACGAGCAGTACTTC.